The TCR beta chain described here comes from a study of T cells expressing NK-cell markers. Background on the study: Each TCR beta repertoire originated in sorted T cells that were CD3+CD56+NKG2C+, CD3+CD56+NKG2C- or CD3+CD56-NKG2C+. The study's findings and limits: Dominant NKG2C+ clonotypes in roughly 6 donors made up about 1.0-8% of CD8+ T cells. In a few donors, dominant clonotypes made up about 28.3-60.1% of CD3+CD56-NKG2C+ cells.

Beta-chain TCR cDNA was generated via 5'RACE template switching with UMIs. TCRdb re-called the 5' RACE reads and catalogs CDR3 proteins one per entry, DNA excluded. In total, the table holds fewer than 300,000 distinct CDR3 sequences. Details on this clonotype: Its antigen is undetermined.

CDR1 and CDR2 from the germline V gene are SNHLY and FYNNEI. The CDR3 covers 14 residues. This TCR was recovered from a woman aged 18 to 69 in good health. Sequencing was carried out using blood T cells: a sorted CD56 or NKG2C T cell subset, CD4+ or CD8+ T cells, or bulk PBMC T cells (not recorded which). The chain combines TRBV2 with TRBJ2-5; the TCRdb D gene call, TRBD1, has no DNA to confirm it. Here the CDR3 reads CASRKGAGLETQYF.